The 11 T cell receptor beta chains presented below share a single source sample, sequenced in a study of vaccination and CD4 T cells after COVID-19 (dated by TCRdb to between 2021 and 2023). These receptors have no known antigen. Interpreted using the paper, the treatment or condition label stands for: approximately 10-day PBMC culture with coronavirus spike peptide pools or control peptides (ViraFEST assay). Libraries were made using PCR. This sample was sequenced with an Illumina iSeq 100. TCR sequencing of DNA from cultured CD4+ T cells used the Oncomine TCR Beta short-read assay at the Johns Hopkins FTIC core. In-frame beta chains were kept once TCRdb had trimmed the public reads at Q25 with fastp and called clones with MiXCR. Each CDR3 protein gets just one entry, which takes the most common genes and DNA from the rows behind it. The sample table records approximately 12,000 distinct CDR3 sequences; roughly 38% of these occur just once. Under 25% of the sample belongs to the ten largest clones.

What was sequenced was cultured CD4+ T cells from blood. The receptors come from a human donor with COVID-19.

This clonotype occurred a few times. The gene calls are TRBV29-1 and TRBJ1-1; D is unclear. Germline V gives CDR1 SQVTM, CDR2 ANQGSEA. The CDR3 loop spans 13 amino acids. Trimming shortened V by 4 bases and J by 3 bases, and 12 bases separated the two germline ends. CDR3: CSVGWGEDTEAFF. Here the CDR3 DNA reads TGCAGCGTTGGCTGGGGAGAGGACACTGAAGCTTTCTTT.

The gene calls are TRBV6-5 and TRBJ2-2; D is undetermined. There are 14 residues in the CDR3. Trimming left V 2 bases short and J 4 bases short, with 8 bases between. Germline loops: CDR1 MNHEY, CDR2 SVGAGI. For the CDR3, the DNA is TGTGCCAGCAGTTACAGGTCCGGCACCGGGGAGCTGTTTTTT. It encodes CASSYRSGTGELFF.

This chain links TRBV10-2 with TRBJ2-1; TRBD2 aligns across 9 bases. Trimming cost V 5 bases and J 10 bases; bases outside gene matches: 6. CDR1 and CDR2 from the germline V gene are WSHSY and SAAADI. CDR3 length: 13 amino acids. DNA of the CDR3: TGCGCCAGCAGTTCTAGCGGGGTGAGGGAGCAGTTCTTC. It codes for CASSSSGVREQFF.

The sample holds a few counts of this clonotype. This chain connects TRBV6-2 or TRBV6-3 to TRBJ2-3, with 10 bases fitting TRBD2. Germline values: CDR1 MNHEY, CDR2 SVGEGT. The CDR3 contains 17 residues. J gave up 2 bases and V 2 bases, and 7 bases lay outside the gene matches. CDR3 loop: CASSYPTSGVVTDTQYF. CDR3 nucleotide sequence: TGTGCCAGCAGTTACCCTACTAGCGGGGTAGTCACAGATACGCAGTATTTT.

This rearrangement joins TRBV5-1 to TRBJ2-3, with 10 bases fitting TRBD2. CDR3 size: 16 residues. The V segment lost 4 bases and the J segment 5 bases; nucleotides outside the gene matches: 10. Germline CDR1 and CDR2: SGHRS and YFSETQ. CDR3 DNA sequence: TGCGCCAGCAGCATTCTACTAGCGGGGAAAAGAGATACGCAGTATTTT. This gives the protein CASSILLAGKRDTQYF.

The rearrangement uses TRBV6-1 and TRBJ1-5; no clear D. The V and J ends lost 4 bases and 2 bases respectively, with 24 bases between them. CDR1 is MNHNS, CDR2 SASEGT, per germline. CDR3 length equals 19 residues. The CDR3 protein is CASSVIGLSGFGGNQPQHF. The CDR3 nucleotides are TGTGCCAGCAGTGTTATCGGACTGAGCGGATTTGGGGGCAATCAGCCCCAGCATTTT.

The rearrangement uses TRBV7-2 and TRBJ2-4; a possible D gene is TRBD2 (5 bases). This CDR3 is 14 amino acids long. Per germline, CDR1 SGHTA and CDR2 FQGNSA. V was clipped by 5 bases and J by 8 bases, with 16 bases between them. CDR3 sequence: CASSRGGSEDIQYF. In DNA form, the CDR3 reads TGTGCCAGCAGCCGAGGCGGATCGGAGGACATTCAGTACTTC.

The CDR3 here is CASRPQAAGTDTQYF. The CDR3 nucleotides read TGTGCCAGCAGGCCCCAGGCAGCCGGCACAGATACGCAGTATTTT. J is TRBJ2-3 and V is TRBV6-1; D ambiguous. Germline-derived CDR1 and CDR2 are MNHNS and SASEGT. CDR3 length equals 15 residues. V lost 6 bases, J lost 1 base, and 14 bases lay in between.

The V gene is TRBV29-1, the J gene TRBJ2-5; 11 positions match TRBD2. The CDR3 length is 14 residues. Per the germline V gene, CDR1 is SQVTM and CDR2 is ANQGSEA. Losses at the gene ends were 4 bases for V and 5 bases for J; bases not matched to a gene: 6. This CDR3 is CSVALAGGGETQYF. CDR3 DNA sequence: TGCAGCGTTGCTCTAGCGGGGGGCGGGGAGACCCAGTACTTC.

The chain links TRBV4-1 to TRBJ2-2; tentatively, D is TRBD2 (6 bases). The germline gives CDR1 MGHRA, CDR2 YSYEKL. V was clipped by 1 base and J by 6 bases, with 6 bases between them. This CDR3 is built from 13 residues. The CDR3 nucleotides read TGCGCCAGCAGCCAAGGACTAGCCGGGGAGCTGTTTTTT. Translating gives CASSQGLAGELFF.

V is TRBV28 and J is TRBJ2-3; D tentatively fits TRBD1 or TRBD2 (6 bases each). Trimming removed 6 bases at V and 2 bases at J, with 18 bases between. CDR1 is MDHEN and CDR2 is SYDVKM in the germline V gene. The CDR3 length is 16 residues. The CDR3 here is CASRYTGTVSTDTQYF. CDR3 in DNA: TGTGCCAGCAGGTATACAGGGACTGTATCCACAGATACGCAGTATTTT. The full variable domain, completed using reference TRBV28 and TRBJ2-3, is DVKVTQSSRYLVKRTGEKVFLECVQDMDHENMFWYRQDPGLGLRLIYFSYDVKMKEKGDIPEGYSVSREKKERFSLILESASTNQTSMYLCASRYTGTVSTDTQYFGPGTRLTVL.